What follows are 14 T cell receptor beta chains derived from one specimen sequenced in a study of T cell responses to AZD1222 COVID-19 vaccine. Sequencing was performed with immunoSEQ multiplex PCR; in TCRdb, only in-frame clones are kept and a portion is missing. This sample has more than 150,000 clones; around 93% occur once, and the top ten carry 4.4%. The sample consisted of peripheral blood, taken on day 0 of AZD1222 vaccination. All receptors derive from an adult in good health.

The chain has TRBV7-3 and TRBJ2-1; D may be TRBD2 (6 bases). The germline V gene has CDR1 SGHTA and CDR2 FQGTGA. The V and J ends lost 1 base and 7 bases respectively, with 14 bases between them. This CDR3 comprises 15 residues. This CDR3 is CASSLMGGVANEQFF. CDR3 sequence (DNA): TGTGCCAGCAGCTTAATGGGGGGAGTGGCAAATGAGCAGTTCTTC.

The chain is built from TRBV7-2 and TRBJ1-5, with D maybe TRBD1 (5 bases). The CDR3 consists of 13 residues. V was cut by 6 bases and J by 4 bases, with 10 bases left in between. Germline values: CDR1 SGHTA, CDR2 FQGNSA. The CDR3, as DNA: TGTGCCAGCAGTTCGGACATTAATCAGCCCCAGCATTTT. Translating gives CASSSDINQPQHF.

The gene calls are TRBV6-5 and TRBJ1-1; D might be TRBD1 (5 bases). The germline V gene has CDR1 MNHEY and CDR2 SVGAGI. The V gene lost 4 bases and the J gene lost 3 bases, with 9 bases spanning the gap. This CDR3 contains 13 residues. For the CDR3, the DNA is TGTGCCAGCAGTTGGTGGGGGGACACTGAAGCTTTCTTT. Amino acid sequence: CASSWWGDTEAFF.

The gene calls are TRBV9 and TRBJ2-1; 13 nucleotides agree with TRBD2. This CDR3 comprises 16 residues. Germline V gene lookup returns CDR1 SGDLS and CDR2 YYNGEE. Trimming cost V 6 bases and J 7 bases; bases outside gene matches: 10. The CDR3 loop reads CASTITGTSGTNEQFF. For the CDR3, the DNA is TGTGCCAGCACCATCACCGGGACTAGCGGGACAAATGAGCAGTTCTTC.

This chain uses TRBV7-2 with TRBJ1-6, with 8 bases identical to TRBD1. Germline V gene sequence: CDR1 SGHTA, CDR2 FQGNSA. The CDR3 is made up of 17 amino acids. J was trimmed by 0 bases and V by 6 bases; bases with no gene match: 7. The CDR3 DNA sequence: TGTGCCAGCAGTCGGACAGGGACAAGCTCCTATAATTCACCCCTCCACTTT. Translating gives CASSRTGTSSYNSPLHF.

The chain links TRBV11-3 to TRBJ2-1; the D gene could be TRBD1 or TRBD2 (5 bases each). Trimming took off 4 bases at V and 8 bases at J, with 15 bases between the two ends. The length of the CDR3 is 14 residues. Germline V gene lookup returns CDR1 SGHNT and CDR2 YENEEA. CDR3 loop: CASSSDLWGHEQFF. CDR3 sequence (DNA): TGTGCCAGCAGCTCGGACTTGTGGGGCCATGAGCAGTTCTTC. Drawing the rest from reference TRBV11-3 and TRBJ2-1, the complete variable domain is EAGVVQSPRYKIIEKKQPVAFWCNPISGHNTLYWYLQNLGQGPELLIRYENEEAVDDSQLPKDRFSAERLKGVDSTLKIQPAELGDSAVYLCASSSDLWGHEQFFGPGTRLTVL.

In DNA form, the CDR3 reads TGTGCCAGTACCGGGCCGTACTATGGCTACACCTTC. As protein: CASTGPYYGYTF. The chain recombines TRBV6-5 with TRBJ1-2; D uncertain. Trimming left V 9 bases short and J 3 bases short, with 11 bases between. Germline-derived CDR1 and CDR2 are MNHEY and SVGAGI. CDR3 length: 12 amino acids.

This chain uses TRBV28 with TRBJ1-4; 7 bases agree with TRBD1. Germline CDR1 and CDR2: MDHEN and SYDVKM. The CDR3 is made up of 15 amino acids. The junction had 6 bases not matched to a gene; V was cut back by 6 bases and J by 2 bases. As DNA, the CDR3 is TGTGCCAGCAGGACCCCGGGACAGACTAATGAAAAACTGTTTTTT. Translation gives CASRTPGQTNEKLFF.

V is TRBV6-5 and J is TRBJ2-7; the match to TRBD1 covers 10 bases. CDR1 is MNHEY, CDR2 SVGAGI, per germline. Trimming took 7 bases from V and 1 from J; bases not matched to a gene: 7. This CDR3 contains 15 residues. The DNA for the CDR3 is TGTGCCAGCATCCCCCGGGACAGGGGATCCTACGAGCAGTACTTC. Translation gives CASIPRDRGSYEQYF.

CDR3 sequence: CASRLTGNGDSPLHF. As DNA, the CDR3 is TGTGCCAGCAGACTGACAGGGAATGGGGATTCACCCCTCCACTTT. This chain connects TRBV6-5 to TRBJ1-6, with 7 bases aligning to TRBD1. From germline, CDR1 is MNHEY and CDR2 SVGAGI. This CDR3 is 15 amino acids long. V was clipped by 6 bases and J by 8 bases; unmatched bases: 10.

This clone was counted a few times. The chain couples TRBV19 to TRBJ2-3; D remains ambiguous. The CDR3 contains 14 residues. Germline CDR1 is LNHDA and CDR2 is SQIVND (reference sequence). Between the trimmed V and J ends, which lost 6 bases and 3 bases, there was a span of 13 bases. The CDR3 loop reads CASSREANTDTQYF. In nucleotides, the CDR3 is TGTGCCAGTAGCAGAGAGGCTAATACAGATACGCAGTATTTT.

The rearrangement joins TRBV28 to TRBJ2-5, with 8 bases aligning to TRBD2. CDR1 MDHEN and CDR2 SYDVKM come from the germline V gene. There are 19 residues in the CDR3. The trim removed 5 bases at V and 1 base at J, leaving 18 bases unmatched. CDR3: CASSAGRGAIAGSQETQYF. In DNA, the CDR3 is TGTGCCAGCAGTGCGGGGAGGGGCGCGATAGCGGGAAGCCAAGAGACCCAGTACTTC.

There are a few counts of this clone. The chain recombines TRBV5-1 with TRBJ2-7; no clear D. This CDR3 spans 14 amino acids. Trimming cost V 5 bases and J 2 bases, with 14 bases left between them. The germline V gene has CDR1 SGHRS and CDR2 YFSETQ. The CDR3 spells CASRRDGIAYEQYF. In DNA, the CDR3 is TGCGCCAGCAGACGCGACGGAATTGCCTACGAGCAGTACTTC.

The rearrangement uses TRBV27 and TRBJ2-1; 11 bases match TRBD2. J gave up 2 bases and V 6 bases, and 3 bases lay outside the gene matches. CDR1 MNHEY and CDR2 SMNVEV come from the germline V gene (reference sequence). The length of the CDR3 is 15 residues. CDR3: CASRGLAETYNEQFF. The CDR3 DNA is TGTGCCAGCAGGGGACTAGCGGAGACCTACAATGAGCAGTTCTTC.